This TCR beta chain was captured in a study of T cells in Graves' hyperthyroidism and ophthalmopathy. Study-wide findings and caveats: The blood repertoire included most of the expanded thyroid clonotypes above 0.001.

In the case of this clonotype: Its target is unknown. Its ends do not fully match the called genes, so a read error is possible.

Using RNA transcripts as the source, TCR beta CDR3 regions were amplified. The primer set for the first-round RT-PCR of the TCR CDR3 was HTBI. TCRdb called the multiplex PCR reads again in MiXCR, with one record for every CDR3 protein. The table includes under 750,000 distinct CDR3 sequences, roughly a sixth detected once. The germline CDR1 and CDR2 sequences are SEHNR and FQNEAQ (reference sequence). The CDR3 totals 16 residues. This receptor was obtained from a woman between 45 and 60 years old with Graves' hyperthyroidism that later progressed to Graves' ophthalmopathy. The J gene is TRBJ2-7, the V gene TRBV7-9, with 10 nucleotides matching TRBD1. The material sequenced was blood. CDR3 region: CAGSTYRDRGPYEQYF. Here the CDR3 DNA reads TGTGCCGGCAGCACTTACCGGGACAGGGGACCCTACGAGCAGTACTTC.